This T cell receptor beta chain was captured in a study of metastatic and nonmetastatic thyroid tumors. For the study at large: For malignant and benign thyroid patients, tumor or nodule tissue and blood were the sources whose repertoires were compared.

This clone was picked up many times. The antigen is undetermined. Patients underwent thyroid surgery, and none had received any treatment before it. The CDR3 covers 12 residues. V was pared by 4 bases and J by 4 bases, with 7 bases between. CDR1 is MDHEN, CDR2 SYDVKM, per germline. In the authors' workflow: Building a distant-metastasis classifier for papillary thyroid cancer drew on CDR3 differences across clinicopathological groups. TCRdb reanalyzed the PCR reads via MiXCR. TCRdb assigned the V and J calls; the authors' analysis was not used. The sample includes fewer than 50,000 clones, around 15% of them seen just once. The study, taken as a whole, reports: According to reports, the diversity of TCR beta was significantly higher in malignant thyroid tumors than in benign nodules, and this held in both blood and tumor samples.

Sample: blood. The V and J genes are TRBV28 and TRBJ1-2, with D possibly TRBD1 on 5 matching bases. This receptor was identified in a female donor with papillary thyroid cancer or a benign thyroid nodule (not recorded which). Some clones in this sample may be carry-over from other donors' samples. CDR3 region: CASSWQGYGYTF. In nucleotides, the CDR3 is TGTGCCAGCAGTTGGCAGGGCTATGGCTACACCTTC.